These 13 T cell receptor beta chains were all obtained from the same sample, sequenced in a study of blood T cell repertoires in COVID-19. Here immunoSEQ multiplex PCR was the method, and the copy in TCRdb shows in-frame clones only, minus some. The repertoire holds under 300,000 clones, over 75% seen once, with more than 1.5% in the top ten. The sequencing input was peripheral blood. The receptors were sampled from a man aged 25 to 45 who had recovered from COVID-19.

This chain links TRBV27 with TRBJ1-6; D unclear. The germline CDR1 and CDR2 sequences are MNHEY and SMNVEV (reference sequence). CDR3 length: 15 residues. V was trimmed by 6 bases and J by 6 bases, leaving 15 bases between them. The CDR3 region is CASRREGSGNSPLHF. The CDR3 nucleotides read TGTGCCAGCAGGAGGGAAGGGTCGGGTAATTCACCCCTCCACTTT.

This clone has just a few counts. The CDR3 loop reads CASSPPWQGGNTEAFF. The CDR3 nucleotides read TGTGCCAGCAGCCCCCCATGGCAGGGGGGGAACACTGAAGCTTTCTTT. The chain uses TRBV7-2 and TRBJ1-1, with 7 nucleotides matching TRBD1. Looked up from germline, CDR1 is SGHTA and CDR2 is FQGNSA. Trimming took 5 bases from V and 1 from J; bases not matched to a gene: 10. The CDR3 extends over 16 amino acids.

This chain connects TRBV6-5 to TRBJ1-2; 8 positions match TRBD1. Per the germline V gene, CDR1 is MNHEY and CDR2 is SVGAGI. CDR3 length equals 16 residues. Trimming cost V 4 bases and J 0 bases; bases outside gene matches: 7. CDR3 in amino acids: CASSSGQVTSNYGYTF. The CDR3 nucleotides read TGTGCCAGCAGTTCGGGACAGGTGACATCTAACTATGGCTACACCTTC.

At least ten counts were recorded for this clone. The rearrangement uses TRBV5-1 and TRBJ1-5; 7 nucleotides line up with TRBD1. The CDR3 is 15 amino acids. The J segment lost 3 bases and the V segment lost 7 bases, leaving 10 bases of the junction unmatched. In germline, CDR1 is SGHRS, CDR2 YFSETQ. This chain's CDR3 is CASRSGQGDNQPQHF. CDR3 DNA: TGCGCCAGCCGCTCTGGGCAGGGGGACAATCAGCCCCAGCATTTT.

V is TRBV2 and J is TRBJ1-6; D is ambiguous. The V and J ends lost 1 base and 7 bases respectively, with 11 bases between them. The germline V gene encodes CDR1 SNHLY and CDR2 FYNNEI. CDR3 length: 15 amino acids. The CDR3 reads CASSEGFYSNSPLHF. CDR3 in DNA: TGTGCCAGCAGTGAAGGCTTTTACTCAAATTCACCCCTCCACTTT.

The J gene is TRBJ2-3, the V gene TRBV7-8; TRBD2 aligns across 14 bases. Germline trimming cut 1 base from V and 14 bases from J; bases unmatched to any gene: 8. From germline, CDR1 is SGHVS and CDR2 FQNEAQ. This CDR3 region has 15 residues. CDR3 protein: CASSLEGTSGGRRYF. CDR3 DNA: TGTGCCAGCAGCTTAGAAGGGACTAGCGGGGGCCGGAGGTATTTT.

This chain joins TRBV7-2 and TRBJ2-2, with D maybe TRBD2 (6 bases). Germline V gene data show CDR1 as SGHTA and CDR2 as FQGNSA. V was trimmed by 6 bases and J by 6 bases, leaving 14 bases between them. The CDR3 covers 14 residues. In nucleotides, the CDR3 is TGTGCCAGCAGGGGGGGTTTGGTCTCCGGGGAGCTGTTTTTT. Protein sequence: CASRGGLVSGELFF.

The chain combines TRBV28 with TRBJ1-2; 7 bases match TRBD1. The V gene's germline CDR1 is MDHEN and CDR2 SYDVKM. The CDR3 contains 15 residues. Trimming removed 4 bases from V and 6 bases from J; junction bases left unmatched: 11. CDR3 bases: TGTGCCAGCAGTTCACAGGGGTTCGGGGTCAATGGCTACACCTTC. Translating gives CASSSQGFGVNGYTF.

This clone was seen just once. The CDR3 DNA follows: TGTGCCACAAGGCGGGAGGGCGGGACAGTACGAGATACGCAGTATTTT. This gives the protein CATRREGGTVRDTQYF. The chain couples TRBV5-6 to TRBJ2-3, with 9 bases aligning to TRBD2. Germline lookup yields CDR1 SGHDT and CDR2 YYEEEE. V shed 9 bases and J 5 bases; nucleotides not matched to a gene: 16. This CDR3 region has 16 residues.

The chain couples TRBV2 to TRBJ2-1; 8 positions agree with TRBD2. Germline V gene data show CDR1 as SNHLY and CDR2 as FYNNEI. J was trimmed by 6 bases and V by 6 bases; bases with no gene match: 7. The CDR3 has 14 residues. The CDR3 loop is CASSGGDFVNEQFF. CDR3 coding DNA: TGTGCCAGCAGCGGGGGGGACTTCGTCAATGAGCAGTTCTTC.

To note about this clone: The same CDR3 is also encoded by other DNA sequences in this sample. The chain combines TRBV3-1 (or the pseudogene TRBV3-2) with TRBJ2-3; TRBD2 matches at 10 bases. Germline lookup yields CDR1 LGHDT and CDR2 YNNKEL (reference sequence). CDR3 size: 15 residues. The junction had 2 bases not matched to a gene; V was cut back by 4 bases and J by 1 base. CDR3 loop: CASSLSGGRTDTQYF. CDR3 sequence (DNA): TGTGCCAGCAGCCTTAGCGGGGGGCGCACAGATACGCAGTATTTT.

In this sample, this clone turned up many times. The rearrangement uses TRBV20-1 and TRBJ2-2; perhaps TRBD2 as D (6 bases). CDR1 and CDR2 from the germline V gene are DFQATT and SNEGSKA (reference sequence). The CDR3 extends over 16 amino acids. Trimming took 6 bases from V and 4 from J, leaving 21 bases between them. CDR3: CSASHRDWGRTGELFF. As DNA, the CDR3 is TGCAGTGCCAGTCACCGGGACTGGGGACGCACCGGGGAGCTGTTTTTT.

The chain recombines TRBV6-5 with TRBJ2-7; 7 positions match TRBD1. There are 14 residues in the CDR3. V gave up 4 bases and J gave up 2 bases; unmatched junction bases: 5. Germline values: CDR1 MNHEY, CDR2 SVGAGI. This CDR3 is CASSSDRPPYEQYF. As DNA, the CDR3 is TGTGCCAGCAGTTCGGACAGGCCGCCCTACGAGCAGTACTTC.